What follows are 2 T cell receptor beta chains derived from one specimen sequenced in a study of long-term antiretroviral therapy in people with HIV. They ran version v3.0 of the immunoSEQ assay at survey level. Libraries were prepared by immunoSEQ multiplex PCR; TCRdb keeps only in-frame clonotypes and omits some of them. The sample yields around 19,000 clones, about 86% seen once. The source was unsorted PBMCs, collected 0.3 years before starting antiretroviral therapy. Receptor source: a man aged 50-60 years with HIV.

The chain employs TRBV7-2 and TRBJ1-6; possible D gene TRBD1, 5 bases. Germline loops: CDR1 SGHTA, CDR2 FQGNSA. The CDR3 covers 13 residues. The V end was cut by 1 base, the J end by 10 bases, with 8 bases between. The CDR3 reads CASSLGSGSPLHF. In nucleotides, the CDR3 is TGTGCCAGCAGCTTAGGGTCAGGGTCACCCCTCCACTTT.

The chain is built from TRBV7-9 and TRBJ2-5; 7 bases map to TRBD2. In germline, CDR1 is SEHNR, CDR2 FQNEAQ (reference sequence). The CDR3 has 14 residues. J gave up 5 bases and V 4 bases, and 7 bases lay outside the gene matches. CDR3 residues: CASSYMRGGETQYF. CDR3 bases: TGTGCCAGCAGCTACATGCGGGGAGGGGAGACCCAGTACTTC.